This T cell receptor beta chain was recorded in a study of T cells in Graves' hyperthyroidism and ophthalmopathy. Whole-study context: Peripheral blood specimens were obtained at initial diagnosis, prior to any treatment. The study's findings and limits: Appearing also in blood were most of the thyroid clonotypes expanded above 0.001.

This clonotype was counted many times. Its antigen is not identified. V lost 0 bases and J 7 bases, leaving 8 bases between the germline ends. Germline V gene data show CDR1 as SGHRS and CDR2 as YFSETQ. The CDR3 is 13 amino acids. The CDR3 regions of TCR beta were amplified from RNA transcripts. Using the HTBI primer set, a first-round RT-PCR was run on the TCR CDR3. Via MiXCR, TCRdb re-called the multiplex PCR reads, giving one row per CDR3 protein. The repertoire consists of about 300,000 distinct CDR3 sequences, with around 20% occurring once and the leading ten covering about 35%. The chain links TRBV5-1 to TRBJ2-1; D remains ambiguous. Specimen: blood. The sequence was collected from a man aged 45-65 years with Graves' ophthalmopathy. The DNA of the CDR3 is TGCGCCAGCAGCTTGGTCGTGGCAAATGAGCAGTTCTTC. Encoded protein: CASSLVVANEQFF.